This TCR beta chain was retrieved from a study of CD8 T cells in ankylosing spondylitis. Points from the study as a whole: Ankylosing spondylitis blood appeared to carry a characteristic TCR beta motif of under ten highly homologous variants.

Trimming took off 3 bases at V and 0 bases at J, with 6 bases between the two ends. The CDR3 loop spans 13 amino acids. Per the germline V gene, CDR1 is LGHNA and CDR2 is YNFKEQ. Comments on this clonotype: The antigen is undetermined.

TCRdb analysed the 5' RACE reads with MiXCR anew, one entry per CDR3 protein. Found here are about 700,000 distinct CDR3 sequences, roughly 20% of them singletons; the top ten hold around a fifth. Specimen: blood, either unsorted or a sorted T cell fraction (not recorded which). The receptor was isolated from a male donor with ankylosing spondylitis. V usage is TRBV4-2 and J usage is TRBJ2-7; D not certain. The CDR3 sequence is CASSQRPSYEQYF. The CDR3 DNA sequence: TGTGCCAGCAGCCAGCGACCCTCCTACGAGCAGTACTTC.